The subject of this entry is one T cell receptor beta chain. This specimen belongs to a study of blood T cell repertoires in COVID-19. Study-level background: Sites in the United States, Italy and Spain provided acute and convalescent COVID-19 samples. Sources were T cells, B-cell-depleted T cells, or PBMCs; the material itself was cDNA or gDNA.

The CDR3 is 15 residues long. Germline CDR1 is SGHRS and CDR2 is YFSETQ. Trimming shortened V by 0 bases and J by 4 bases, and 13 bases separated the two germline ends. Per the study methods: Estimation of nucleated cell counts was performed using reference gene primer amplification. Measured with immunoSEQ multiplex PCR; TCRdb has only the in-frame clones, and not every one. For V, J and clone size, that table is used; D and trimming come from the DNA. The sample shows approximately 180,000 clones, 90% of them seen only once. This chain uses TRBV5-1 with TRBJ1-1; tentative D call: TRBD1 (5 bases). This sequence was found in a man between 45 and 60 years old with acute or convalescent COVID-19. Sequencing was carried out using peripheral blood. Written as DNA, the CDR3 is TGCGCCAGCAGCTTGGATTGGGGGGTTAGCACTGAAGCTTTCTTT. It codes for CASSLDWGVSTEAFF.